These 18 T cell receptor beta chains came from one sample sequenced in a study of T-cell reconstitution after alpha-beta-depleted transplantation in children. Unique molecular identifiers were built into the TCRbeta library. One entry per CDR3 protein results from TCRdb running MiXCR on the PCR reads. The repertoire holds about 440,000 distinct CDR3 sequences, with roughly 44% as singletons. The input for sequencing was PBMCs, taken before TCRalphabeta/CD19-depleted stem cell transplant. The receptors shown here come from a girl aged 2 to 9 with aplastic anemia, due to receive a stem cell transplant.

The chain carries TRBV12-3 or TRBV12-4 and TRBJ2-5; no clear D. V was clipped by 2 bases and J by 4 bases, with 8 bases between them. This CDR3 region has 13 residues. CDR3 region: CASSLIPPETQYF. CDR3 nucleotide sequence: TGTGCCAGCAGTTTAATACCTCCAGAGACCCAGTACTTC.

There are a few counts of this clonotype. The J gene is TRBJ2-7, the V gene TRBV5-4; a weak D match, TRBD1 (5 bases). The germline gives CDR1 SGHNT, CDR2 YYREEE (reference sequence). CDR3 length: 14 amino acids. Trimming shortened V by 5 bases and J by 1 base, and 13 bases separated the two germline ends. DNA of the CDR3: TGTGCCAGCAGTCCGAGGCAGGGTTCCTACGAGCAGTACTTC. It specifies CASSPRQGSYEQYF.

The chain recombines TRBV4-1 with TRBJ2-1; TRBD2 is a possible D gene (6 bases). Trimming took off 5 bases at V and 1 base at J, with 15 bases between the two ends. CDR1 MGHRA and CDR2 YSYEKL come from the germline V gene. This CDR3 has 16 residues. CDR3 DNA: TGCGCCAGCAGCACCCGGAGGGGACCATCCTACAATGAGCAGTTCTTC. Translated: CASSTRRGPSYNEQFF.

This clonotype was detected many times. The chain links TRBV12-3 or TRBV12-4 to TRBJ1-2, with a possible D match to TRBD1 (5 bases). The V gene lost 6 bases and the J gene lost 4 bases, with 12 bases spanning the gap. The CDR3 runs to 13 residues. The CDR3 loop reads CASSSTDAYGYTF. Written as DNA, the CDR3 is TGTGCCAGCAGCTCGACAGACGCCTATGGCTACACCTTC.

This chain uses TRBV6-5 with TRBJ2-1, with no clear D. The CDR3 loop spans 15 amino acids. The germline gives CDR1 MNHEY, CDR2 SVGAGI. The V and J ends lost 2 bases and 2 bases respectively, with 10 bases between them. In DNA, the CDR3 is TGTGCCAGCAGTTACGTGGAATTAGCCTACAATGAGCAGTTCTTC. Amino acid sequence: CASSYVELAYNEQFF.

This clonotype was counted many times. J is TRBJ2-7 and V is TRBV7-6; 16 bases are a match to TRBD2. The V gene's germline CDR1 is SGHVS and CDR2 FNYEAQ. The CDR3 has 17 amino acids. V shed 0 bases, J shed 6 bases, and the junction held 5 bases outside the gene matches. The DNA of the CDR3 is TGTGCCAGCAGCTTAGCCGGGACTAGCGGGAGGGTCCGCGAGCAGTACTTC. Its protein product is CASSLAGTSGRVREQYF.

V gene TRBV6-1 combines with J gene TRBJ2-5; 10 bases are shared with TRBD2. CDR3 length: 15 amino acids. Germline V CDR1 and CDR2: MNHNS, SASEGT. The V segment lost 3 bases and the J segment 2 bases; nucleotides outside the gene matches: 3. This CDR3 is CASSEGLAPQETQYF. The CDR3 coding sequence is TGTGCCAGCAGTGAGGGACTAGCGCCTCAAGAGACCCAGTACTTC.

The chain combines TRBV7-2 with TRBJ2-7, with TRBD2 matching over 7 bases. The junction had 8 bases not matched to a gene; V was cut back by 4 bases and J by 2 bases. The CDR3 sequence is 15 residues long. Germline V gives CDR1 SGHTA, CDR2 FQGNSA. This chain's CDR3 is CASSSFPSGTYEQYF. In DNA, the CDR3 is TGTGCCAGCAGCTCGTTCCCTAGCGGAACCTACGAGCAGTACTTC.

The J gene is TRBJ2-1, the V gene TRBV5-8; 10 bases fit TRBD1. Germline V CDR1 and CDR2: SGHTS, YDEGEE. This CDR3 region has 14 residues. V shed 4 bases and J 7 bases; nucleotides not matched to a gene: 5. CDR3 region: CASSIGQGGNEQFF. The CDR3 bases are TGTGCCAGCAGCATCGGACAGGGGGGTAATGAGCAGTTCTTC.

This rearrangement joins TRBV28 to TRBJ1-2, with D uncertain. The CDR3 totals 13 residues. Deletions cut 6 bases from V and 4 bases from J, with 12 bases between. The germline V gene encodes CDR1 MDHEN and CDR2 SYDVKM. In nucleotides, the CDR3 is TGTGCCAGCAGGCCCGGGATAGCCTATGGCTACACCTTC. Protein: CASRPGIAYGYTF.

This chain joins TRBV28 and TRBJ2-7; D uncertain. Per germline, CDR1 MDHEN and CDR2 SYDVKM. The length of the CDR3 is 13 residues. Trimming removed 2 bases at V and 3 bases at J, with 8 bases between. This CDR3 reads CASSLISFYEQYF. As DNA, the CDR3 is TGTGCCAGCAGTTTAATAAGTTTCTACGAGCAGTACTTC.

V is TRBV5-6 and J is TRBJ2-1; D is unresolved. There are 13 residues in the CDR3. V was pared by 0 bases and J by 7 bases, with 8 bases between. Germline CDR1 and CDR2: SGHDT and YYEEEE. The CDR3: CASSLEGPNEQFF. The CDR3 region has the DNA TGTGCCAGCAGCTTGGAGGGTCCAAATGAGCAGTTCTTC.

This chain links TRBV4-1 with TRBJ2-7; D remains ambiguous. V was cut by 0 bases and J by 2 bases, with 8 bases left in between. This CDR3 is built from 14 residues. The germline CDR1 and CDR2 sequences are MGHRA and YSYEKL. CDR3 coding DNA: TGCGCCAGCAGCCAAGATTGGGCTGCCTACGAGCAGTACTTC. The encoded protein is CASSQDWAAYEQYF.

This clonotype was counted a few times. This sequence joins TRBV2 and TRBJ2-1, with 12 bases lining up with TRBD2. The length of the CDR3 is 16 residues. Germline V lookup: CDR1 SNHLY, CDR2 FYNNEI. V was clipped by 3 bases and J by 9 bases; unmatched bases: 9. CDR3 bases: TGTGCCAGCAGTGATCCGAGACTAGCGGGAGTTGGTGAGCAGTTCTTC. Translated: CASSDPRLAGVGEQFF.

This clonotype was observed at least ten times. V is TRBV7-2 and J is TRBJ2-1; D uncertain. V was pared by 2 bases and J by 2 bases, with 10 bases between. The germline CDR1 and CDR2 sequences are SGHTA and FQGNSA. This CDR3 has 15 amino acids. The CDR3 is CASSLKTSAYNEQFF. The CDR3 DNA reads as TGTGCCAGCAGCTTAAAAACGTCAGCCTACAATGAGCAGTTCTTC.

This CDR3 reads CASSGDIRNQPQHF. The CDR3 DNA follows: TGTGCCAGCAGCGGGGACATACGGAATCAGCCCCAGCATTTT. The chain couples TRBV3-1 to TRBJ1-5, with D possibly being TRBD1 (6 bases). Looked up from germline, CDR1 is LGHDT and CDR2 is YNNKEL (reference sequence). Trimming pared 5 bases from V and 4 bases from J, leaving 12 bases between. The CDR3 totals 14 residues. The variable domain in full, with the rest retrieved from reference TRBV3-1 and TRBJ1-5, is DTAVSQTPKYLVTQMGNDKSIKCEQNLGHDTMYWYKQDSKKFLKIMFSYNNKELIINETVPNRFSPKSPDKAHLNLHINSLELGDSAVYFCASSGDIRNQPQHFGDGTRLSIL.

This clonotype was counted between two and nine times. CDR3 amino acids: CASSYSRLGGYTF. Written as DNA, the CDR3 is TGTGCCAGCAGTTACTCGAGATTGGGCGGCTACACCTTC. This chain connects TRBV6-5 to TRBJ1-2; the D is unclear. The CDR3 has 13 residues. The germline V gene has CDR1 MNHEY and CDR2 SVGAGI. V lost 0 bases, J lost 8 bases, and 10 bases lay in between.

The chain uses TRBV2 and TRBJ2-3; D unclear. V lost 4 bases and J 5 bases, leaving 7 bases between the germline ends. This CDR3 is built from 12 residues. In germline, CDR1 is SNHLY, CDR2 FYNNEI. CDR3 residues: CASSVLVDTQYF. In nucleotides, the CDR3 is TGTGCCAGCAGTGTTTTGGTAGATACGCAGTATTTT. The full variable domain, its missing parts supplied by reference TRBV2 and TRBJ2-3, is EPEVTQTPSHQVTQMGQEVILRCVPISNHLYFYWYRQILGQKVEFLVSFYNNEISEKSEIFDDQFSVERPDGSNFTLKIRSTKLEDSAMYFCASSVLVDTQYFGPGTRLTVL.